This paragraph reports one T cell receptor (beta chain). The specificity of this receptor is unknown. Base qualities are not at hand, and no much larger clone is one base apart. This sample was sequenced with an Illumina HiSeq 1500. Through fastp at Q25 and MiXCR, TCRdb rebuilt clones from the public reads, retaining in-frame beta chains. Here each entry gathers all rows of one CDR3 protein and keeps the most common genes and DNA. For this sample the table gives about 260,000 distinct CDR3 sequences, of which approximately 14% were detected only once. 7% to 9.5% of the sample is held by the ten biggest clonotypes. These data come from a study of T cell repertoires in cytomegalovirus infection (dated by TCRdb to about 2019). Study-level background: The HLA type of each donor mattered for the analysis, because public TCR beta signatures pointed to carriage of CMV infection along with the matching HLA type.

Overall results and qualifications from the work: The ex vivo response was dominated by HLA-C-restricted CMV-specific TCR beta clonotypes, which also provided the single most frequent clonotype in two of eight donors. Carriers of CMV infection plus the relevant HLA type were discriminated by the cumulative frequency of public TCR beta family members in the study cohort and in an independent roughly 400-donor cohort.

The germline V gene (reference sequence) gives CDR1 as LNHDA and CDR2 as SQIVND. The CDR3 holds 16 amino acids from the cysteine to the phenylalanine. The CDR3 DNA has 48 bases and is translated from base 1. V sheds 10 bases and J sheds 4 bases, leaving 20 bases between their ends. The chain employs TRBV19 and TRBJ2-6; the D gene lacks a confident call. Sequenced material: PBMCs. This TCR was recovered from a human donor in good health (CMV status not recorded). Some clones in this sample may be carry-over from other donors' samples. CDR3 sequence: CATRLPSTGGANVLTF. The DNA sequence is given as TGTGCCACCCGGCTTCCATCGACCGGCGGGGCCAACGTCCTGACTTTC.